This record concerns one T cell receptor (beta chain) sequence. Its specificity is unknown. This sample was included in a study of cytomegalovirus exposure and HLA in healthy donors. The PCR used 60 Vbeta and 13 Jbeta primers. The data were produced by immunoSEQ multiplex PCR, yet TCRdb's version contains in-frame clones alone and is incomplete. The profile shows more than 150,000 clones, 70% to 90% of them singletons. Germline CDR1 is SNHLY and CDR2 is FYNNEI. The CDR3 is made up of 15 amino acids. The V end lost 5 bases, the J end lost 2 bases, and 13 bases lay between the germline ends. Regarding the study as a whole: Roughly uniform sequencing depth across donors was assumed, possibly incorrectly. Despite most TCR sequences being rare, some public TCRs occurred in many donors. Apart from CMV serostatus, no immune exposure information was available. The authors enumerated over 150 TCR beta chains as linked to cytomegalovirus.

V and J are TRBV2 and TRBJ1-5; perhaps TRBD1 as D (6 bases). Specimen: PBMCs. The TCR was taken from a woman in her late teens or twenties in good health and CMV-seronegative. The CDR3 is CASSKTGNGNQPQHF. CDR3 sequence (DNA): TGTGCCAGCAGTAAAACAGGGAACGGCAATCAGCCCCAGCATTTT.